These 13 T cell receptor beta chains were sequenced from one sample in a study of blood T cell repertoires in COVID-19. Profiling relied on immunoSEQ multiplex PCR, and the TCRdb table lists in-frame clones only, not all of them. The data show about 280,000 clones, 83% seen once. Source material: peripheral blood. The receptors were sampled from a woman in her 50s who had recovered from COVID-19.

The chain joins TRBV9 to TRBJ2-5; no reliable D call. V was cut by 4 bases and J by 5 bases, with 12 bases left in between. Germline-derived CDR1 and CDR2 are SGDLS and YYNGEE. This CDR3 spans 13 amino acids. This CDR3 reads CASSPPRSETQYF. The CDR3 DNA reads as TGTGCCAGCAGCCCCCCCCGGTCCGAGACCCAGTACTTC.

The chain joins TRBV6-2 or TRBV6-3 to TRBJ2-5, with D tentatively TRBD1 (6 bases). The germline V and J ends were trimmed by 5 bases and 5 bases, with 15 bases remaining between them. CDR3 length: 14 amino acids. Germline V CDR1 and CDR2: MNHEY, SVGEGT. The CDR3 spells CASSPGHMGETQYF. For the CDR3, the DNA is TGTGCCAGCAGTCCGGGACATATGGGGGAGACCCAGTACTTC.

The gene calls are TRBV6-5 and TRBJ2-1; possibly TRBD1 for D (6 bases). The CDR3 is 15 amino acids. Germline V lookup: CDR1 MNHEY, CDR2 SVGAGI. V dropped 5 bases and J dropped 3 bases, with 14 bases sitting between them. The CDR3 DNA is TGTGCCAGCAGTCCCAGGGGTCCGGGCTACAATGAGCAGTTCTTC. It is translated as CASSPRGPGYNEQFF.

The CDR3 region has the DNA TGTGCCAGCAGTTTCCTAGCGGGCTCCTACAATGAGCAGTTCTTC. It encodes CASSFLAGSYNEQFF. The chain has TRBV27 and TRBJ2-1; TRBD2 matches 8 bases. Germline V gene sequence: CDR1 MNHEY, CDR2 SMNVEV (reference sequence). Losses at the gene ends were 3 bases for V and 0 bases for J; bases not matched to a gene: 1. The CDR3 spans 15 residues.

This rearrangement joins TRBV29-1 to TRBJ2-7; 8 nucleotides align to TRBD1. Trimming removed 4 bases from V and 2 bases from J; junction bases left unmatched: 4. CDR3 length: 13 amino acids. Germline V gene lookup returns CDR1 SQVTM and CDR2 ANQGSEA. CDR3 in DNA: TGCAGCGTTGGACAGGGGAAAACCTACGAGCAGTACTTC. Translation gives CSVGQGKTYEQYF.

This chain uses TRBV28 with TRBJ1-1; 11 nucleotides match TRBD1. V was pared by 5 bases and J by 4 bases, with 6 bases of the junction left unmatched. Germline V gene data show CDR1 as MDHEN and CDR2 as SYDVKM. The CDR3 runs 15 residues. The CDR3 protein is CASSPRTGGFTEAFF. CDR3 coding DNA: TGTGCCAGCAGTCCACGGACAGGGGGCTTCACTGAAGCTTTCTTT. Supplemented by reference TRBV28 and TRBJ1-1, the full variable domain reads DVKVTQSSRYLVKRTGEKVFLECVQDMDHENMFWYRQDPGLGLRLIYFSYDVKMKEKGDIPEGYSVSREKKERFSLILESASTNQTSMYLCASSPRTGGFTEAFFGQGTRLTVV.

This clone has just one count. The chain links TRBV10-3 to TRBJ1-1; TRBD1 might be the D (6 bases). The germline CDR1 and CDR2 sequences are ENHRY and SYGVKD. The V end lost 10 bases, the J end lost 5 bases, and 17 bases lay between the germline ends. The CDR3 is 13 amino acids. In nucleotides, the CDR3 is TGTGCCAGCAACTCACAGGGTGGAACTGAAGCTTTCTTT. Protein sequence: CASNSQGGTEAFF.

The rearrangement joins TRBV7-3 to TRBJ2-3; 11 bases are a match to TRBD2. CDR1 SGHTA and CDR2 FQGTGA come from the germline V gene. Trimming took 5 bases from V and 6 from J; bases not matched to a gene: 7. This CDR3 is built from 15 residues. CDR3: CASSRGTSGLDTQYF. In nucleotides, the CDR3 is TGTGCCAGCAGCCGCGGGACTAGCGGCCTGGATACGCAGTATTTT. The entire variable domain, with the rest obtained from reference TRBV7-3 and TRBJ2-3, is as follows: GAGVSQTPSNKVTEKGKYVELRCDPISGHTALYWYRQSLGQGPEFLIYFQGTGAADDSGLPNDRFFAVRPEGSVSTLKIQRTERGDSAVYLCASSRGTSGLDTQYFGPGTRLTVL.

This chain joins TRBV3-1 (or the pseudogene TRBV3-2) and TRBJ1-1; 12 bases are shared with TRBD1. The CDR3 loop spans 20 amino acids. The germline CDR1 and CDR2 sequences are LGHDT and YNNKEL (reference sequence). J was trimmed by 0 bases and V by 1 base; bases with no gene match: 12. CDR3 DNA sequence: TGTGCCAGCAGCCAAGCCATACCTGGGACAGGGGGCAAGGTGAACACTGAAGCTTTCTTT. The encoded protein is CASSQAIPGTGGKVNTEAFF.

This chain uses TRBV28 with TRBJ1-5, with 7 positions matching TRBD1. The germline V gene encodes CDR1 MDHEN and CDR2 SYDVKM. J was trimmed by 10 bases and V by 5 bases; bases with no gene match: 23. The CDR3 sequence is 18 residues long. CDR3 sequence: CASSPPPQRTGTISPQHF. CDR3 in DNA: TGTGCCAGCAGTCCGCCCCCACAAAGGACAGGCACAATCAGCCCCCAGCATTTT.

The chain has TRBV27 and TRBJ1-1; D gene unclear. Germline V gene lookup returns CDR1 MNHEY and CDR2 SMNVEV (reference sequence). V lost 3 bases and J 0 bases, leaving 11 bases between the germline ends. The CDR3 is 15 residues long. CDR3 sequence: CASSLAWQVNTEAFF. The CDR3 DNA sequence: TGTGCCAGCAGTTTGGCGTGGCAGGTGAACACTGAAGCTTTCTTT.

The V call is TRBV9, the J call TRBJ2-7, with 9 bases lining up with TRBD1. CDR3 length equals 19 residues. The ends lost 0 bases at V and 4 bases at J; junction bases unmatched: 17. CDR1 and CDR2 from the germline V gene are SGDLS and YYNGEE. CDR3: CASSVDRGKRGTGIYEQYF. CDR3 nucleotide sequence: TGTGCCAGCAGCGTAGATCGTGGGAAAAGGGGGACAGGGATTTACGAGCAGTACTTC.

The J gene is TRBJ2-2, the V gene TRBV15; 9 nucleotides match TRBD2. Trimming at V came to 0 bases and at J to 7 bases, leaving 9 bases not matched to a gene. Per the germline V gene, CDR1 is LNHNV and CDR2 is YYDKDF (reference sequence). The CDR3 is 17 amino acids. In DNA, the CDR3 is TGTGCCACCAGCAGAGATCCGGCGGGAGGGCCGGGCGGGGAGCTGTTTTTT. Translating gives CATSRDPAGGPGGELFF.